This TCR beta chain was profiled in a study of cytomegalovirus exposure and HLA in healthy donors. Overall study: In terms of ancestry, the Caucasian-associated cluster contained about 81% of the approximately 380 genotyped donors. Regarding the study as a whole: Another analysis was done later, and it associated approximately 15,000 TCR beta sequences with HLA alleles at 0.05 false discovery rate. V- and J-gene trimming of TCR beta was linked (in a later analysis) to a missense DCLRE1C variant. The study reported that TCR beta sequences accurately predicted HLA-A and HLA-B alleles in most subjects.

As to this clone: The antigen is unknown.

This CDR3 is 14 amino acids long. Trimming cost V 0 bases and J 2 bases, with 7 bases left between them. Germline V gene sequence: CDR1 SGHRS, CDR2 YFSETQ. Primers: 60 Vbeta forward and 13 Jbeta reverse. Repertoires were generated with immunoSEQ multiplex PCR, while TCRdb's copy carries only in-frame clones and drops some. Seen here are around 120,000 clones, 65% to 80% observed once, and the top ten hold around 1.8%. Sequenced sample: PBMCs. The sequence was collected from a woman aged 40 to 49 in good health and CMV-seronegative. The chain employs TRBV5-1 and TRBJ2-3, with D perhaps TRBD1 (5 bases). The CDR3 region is CASSLDGATDTQYF. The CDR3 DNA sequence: TGCGCCAGCAGCTTGGATGGGGCCACAGATACGCAGTATTTT.